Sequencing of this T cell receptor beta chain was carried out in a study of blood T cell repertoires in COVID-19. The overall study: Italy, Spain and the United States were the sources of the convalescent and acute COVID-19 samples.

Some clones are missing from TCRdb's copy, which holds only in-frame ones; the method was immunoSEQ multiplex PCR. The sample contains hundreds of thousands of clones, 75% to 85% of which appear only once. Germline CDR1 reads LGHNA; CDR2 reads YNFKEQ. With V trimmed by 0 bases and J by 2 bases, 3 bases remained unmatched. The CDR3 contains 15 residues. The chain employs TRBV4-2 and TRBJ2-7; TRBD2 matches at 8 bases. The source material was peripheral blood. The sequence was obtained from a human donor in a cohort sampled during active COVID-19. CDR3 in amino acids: CASSQDRGGPYEQYF. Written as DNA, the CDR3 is TGTGCCAGCAGCCAAGATCGGGGGGGACCCTACGAGCAGTACTTC.